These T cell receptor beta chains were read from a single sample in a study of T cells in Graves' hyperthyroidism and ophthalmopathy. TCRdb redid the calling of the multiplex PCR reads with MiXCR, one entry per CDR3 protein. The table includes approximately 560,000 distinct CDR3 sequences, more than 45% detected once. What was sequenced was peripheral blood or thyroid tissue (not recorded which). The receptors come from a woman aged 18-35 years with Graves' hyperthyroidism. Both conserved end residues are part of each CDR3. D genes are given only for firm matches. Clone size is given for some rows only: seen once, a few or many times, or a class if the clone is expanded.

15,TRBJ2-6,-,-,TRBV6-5,CASSYSGAGANALTF,TGTGCCAGCAGTTACTCAGGGGCTGGGGCCAACGCCCTGACTTTC
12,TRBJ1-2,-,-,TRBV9,CASRNRDYGYTF,TGTGCCAGCAGGAACCGCGACTATGGCTACACCTTC
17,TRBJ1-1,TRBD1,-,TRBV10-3,CASSSPLNRGRIAEAFF,TGTGCCAGCAGTTCCCCGCTCAACAGGGGGCGCATCGCTGAAGCTTTCTTT
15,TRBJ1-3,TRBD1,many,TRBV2,CASRTTGAPGNTIYF,TGTGCCAGCAGAACAACAGGGGCGCCTGGAAACACCATATATTTT
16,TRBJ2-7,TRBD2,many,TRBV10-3,CAISESRLAVPREQYF,TGTGCCATCAGTGAGTCCAGGCTAGCGGTCCCTAGGGAGCAGTACTTC
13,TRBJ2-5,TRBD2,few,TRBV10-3,CASRREMGETQYF,TGTGCCAGCCGGCGGGAGATGGGGGAGACCCAGTACTTC
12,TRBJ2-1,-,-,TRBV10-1,CASSDAGFEQFF,TGCGCCAGCAGTGACGCCGGGTTCGAGCAGTTCTTC
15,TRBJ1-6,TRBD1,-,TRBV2,CASSEGTGDNSPLHF,TGTGCCAGCAGTGAGGGGACAGGGGACAATTCACCCCTCCACTTT
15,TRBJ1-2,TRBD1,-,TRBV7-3,CASSQGQGVSDGYTF,TGCGCCAGCAGCCAAGGACAGGGAGTGTCCGATGGCTACACCTTC
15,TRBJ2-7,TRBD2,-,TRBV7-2,CASSPFWTGGYEQYF,TGTGCCAGCAGCCCCTTTTGGACGGGGGGCTACGAGCAGTACTTC
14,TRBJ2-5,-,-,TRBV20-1,CSARKGSGGETQYF,TGCAGTGCTAGAAAGGGGAGTGGGGGAGAGACCCAGTACTTC
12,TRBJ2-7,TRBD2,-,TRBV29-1,CSVETSRLEQYF,TGCAGCGTTGAGACTAGCCGTTTAGAGCAGTACTTC
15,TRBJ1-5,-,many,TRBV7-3,CASSRPPLSNQPQHF,TGTGCCAGCAGCCGCCCTCCCCTTAGCAATCAGCCCCAGCATTTT
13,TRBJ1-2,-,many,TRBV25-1,CASSPTIDYGYTF,TGTGCCAGCAGTCCTACCATAGACTATGGCTACACCTTC
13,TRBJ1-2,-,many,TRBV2,CASSENRDYGYTF,TGTGCCAGCAGTGAAAACAGGGACTATGGCTACACCTTC
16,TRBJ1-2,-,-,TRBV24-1,CASTSSVQGGYYGYTF,TGTGCCAGCACCTCGTCGGTGCAAGGGGGTTACTATGGCTACACCTTC
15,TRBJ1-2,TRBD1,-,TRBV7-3,CASSPTEGAKYGYTF,TGTGCCAGCAGTCCCACTGAGGGGGCCAAATATGGCTACACCTTC
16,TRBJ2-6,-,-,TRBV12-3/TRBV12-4,CASSADRRSGANVLTF,TGTGCCAGCAGTGCCGACAGGAGGTCTGGGGCCAACGTCCTGACTTTC
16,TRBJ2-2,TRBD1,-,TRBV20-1,CSARATGKYDTGELFF,TGCAGTGCTAGAGCGACAGGGAAGTACGACACCGGGGAGCTGTTTTTT
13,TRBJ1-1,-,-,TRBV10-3,CAMKTGQNTEAFF,TGTGCCATGAAAACAGGGCAGAACACTGAAGCTTTCTTT
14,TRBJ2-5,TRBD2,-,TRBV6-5,CASSYNLAEETQYF,TGTGCCAGCAGTTACAACCTAGCGGAAGAGACCCAGTACTTC
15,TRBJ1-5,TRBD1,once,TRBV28,CASSYGGTGNQPQHF,TGTGCCAGCAGTTATGGGGGGACAGGCAATCAGCCCCAGCATTTT
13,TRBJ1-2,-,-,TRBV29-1,CSVDEAGEYGHTF,TGCAGCGTTGATGAGGCAGGGGAGTATGGCCACACCTTC
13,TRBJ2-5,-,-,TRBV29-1,CSVPREGGETQYF,TGCAGCGTGCCCCGAGAGGGAGGCGAGACCCAGTACTTC
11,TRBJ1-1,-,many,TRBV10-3,CASGERGEAFF,TGTGCCTCCGGCGAGAGAGGTGAAGCTTTCTTT
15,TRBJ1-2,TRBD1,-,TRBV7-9,CASSQQGTGPYGYTF,TGTGCCAGCAGCCAACAGGGGACAGGGCCCTATGGCTACACCTTC
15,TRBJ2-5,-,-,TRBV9,CASSARLEGWETQYF,TGTGCCAGCAGCGCTCGGCTCGAGGGGTGGGAGACCCAGTACTTC
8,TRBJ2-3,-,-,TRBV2,CASSGQSF,TGTGCCAGCAGCGGACAGTCCTTT
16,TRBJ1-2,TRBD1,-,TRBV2,CASSVVGGKSNYGYTF,TGTGCCAGCAGTGTGGTAGGGGGCAAATCTAACTATGGCTACACCTTC
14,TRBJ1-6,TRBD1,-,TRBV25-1,CASSQGTGNSPLHF,TGTGCCAGCAGCCAAGGGACAGGGAATTCACCCCTCCACTTT
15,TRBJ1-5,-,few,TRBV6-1,CASSEVGYSNQPQHF,TGTGCCAGCAGTGAGGTTGGATATAGCAATCAGCCCCAGCATTTT
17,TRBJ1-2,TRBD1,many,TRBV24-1,CATSDRGQDEANYGYTF,TGTGCCACCAGTGATAGGGGACAGGACGAGGCTAACTATGGCTACACCTTC
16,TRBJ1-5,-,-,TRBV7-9,CASSLGTGLGNQPQHF,TGTGCCAGCAGCTTAGGAACGGGACTTGGCAATCAGCCCCAGCATTTT
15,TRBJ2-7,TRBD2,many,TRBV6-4,CASSDSHGGSHEQYF,TGTGCCAGCAGTGACTCCCATGGCGGGAGCCACGAGCAGTACTTC
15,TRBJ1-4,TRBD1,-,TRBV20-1,CSATGQGATNEKLFF,TGCAGTGCTACTGGACAGGGGGCAACTAATGAAAAACTGTTTTTT
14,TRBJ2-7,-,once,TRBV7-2,CASSFHGVSYEQYF,TGTGCCAGCAGCTTCCACGGGGTGTCCTACGAGCAGTACTTC
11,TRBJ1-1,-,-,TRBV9,CASSEGGNPFF,TGTGCCAGCAGCGAAGGGGGGAATCCTTTCTTT
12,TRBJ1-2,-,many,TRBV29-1,CSVEDPHGGYTF,TGCAGCGTTGAAGATCCCCATGGGGGCTACACCTTC
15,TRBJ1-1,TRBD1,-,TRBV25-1,CASSEPGQVNTEAFF,TGTGCCAGCAGTGAACCCGGACAGGTGAACACTGAAGCTTTCTTT
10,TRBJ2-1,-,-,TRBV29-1,CSGLRREQFF,TGCAGCGGTCTGAGGCGTGAGCAGTTCTTC
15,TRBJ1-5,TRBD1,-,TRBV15,CATSKGQGSNQPQHF,TGTGCCACCAGCAAAGGACAGGGCAGCAATCAGCCCCAGCATTTT
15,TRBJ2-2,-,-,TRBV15,CATSDRQYPDKELFF,TGTGCCACCAGCGACCGACAGTACCCGGATAAGGAGCTGTTTTTT
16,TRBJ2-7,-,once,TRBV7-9,CASSLWAGDTDYEQYF,TGTGCCAGCAGCTTGTGGGCAGGGGACACGGACTACGAGCAGTACTTC
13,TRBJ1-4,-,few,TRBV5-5,CASSYGHHEKLFF,TGTGCCAGCAGCTATGGACACCATGAAAAACTGTTTTTT
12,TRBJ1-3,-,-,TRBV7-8,CASSSSGDTIYF,TGTGCCAGCAGTTCGTCTGGAGACACCATATATTTT
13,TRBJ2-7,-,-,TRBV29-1,CSVPGGGTHEQYF,TGCAGCGTCCCCGGAGGGGGGACCCACGAGCAGTACTTC
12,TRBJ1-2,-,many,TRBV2,CASSGTDYGYTF,TGTGCCAGCAGTGGGACTGACTATGGCTACACCTTC
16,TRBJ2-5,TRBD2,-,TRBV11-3,CASSLGLAGGRLTQYF,TGTGCCAGCAGCCTGGGACTAGCGGGAGGCCGCTTGACCCAGTACTTC
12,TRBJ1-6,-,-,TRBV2,CASSVGYQPLHF,TGTGCCAGCAGTGTGGGGTATCAGCCCCTCCACTTT
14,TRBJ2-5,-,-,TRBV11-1,CASSLVLGQETQYF,TGTGCCAGCAGCTTGGTGCTAGGGCAAGAGACCCAGTACTTC
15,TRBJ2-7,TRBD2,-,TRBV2,CASSQLRREFYEQYF,TGTGCCAGCAGCCAACTACGGCGGGAGTTTTACGAGCAGTACTTC
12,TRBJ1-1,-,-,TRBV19,CASVWGNTEAFF,TGTGCCAGTGTTTGGGGGAACACTGAAGCTTTCTTT
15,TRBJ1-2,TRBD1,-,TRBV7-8,CASSLRQGAEYGYTF,TGTGCCAGCAGCTTAAGACAGGGGGCTGAATATGGCTACACCTTC
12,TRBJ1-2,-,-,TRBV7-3,CASSLRREGYTF,TGTGCCAGCAGCTTAAGGCGGGAGGGCTACACCTTC
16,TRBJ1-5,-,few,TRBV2,CASSLAGAGGRQPQHF,TGTGCCAGCAGTTTAGCCGGGGCGGGGGGCAGGCAGCCCCAGCATTTT
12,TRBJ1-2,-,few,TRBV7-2,CASSQALYGYTF,TGTGCCAGCAGTCAAGCCTTGTATGGCTACACCTTC
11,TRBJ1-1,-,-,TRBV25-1,CASIRRGEAFF,TGTGCCAGCATTAGAAGGGGTGAAGCTTTCTTT